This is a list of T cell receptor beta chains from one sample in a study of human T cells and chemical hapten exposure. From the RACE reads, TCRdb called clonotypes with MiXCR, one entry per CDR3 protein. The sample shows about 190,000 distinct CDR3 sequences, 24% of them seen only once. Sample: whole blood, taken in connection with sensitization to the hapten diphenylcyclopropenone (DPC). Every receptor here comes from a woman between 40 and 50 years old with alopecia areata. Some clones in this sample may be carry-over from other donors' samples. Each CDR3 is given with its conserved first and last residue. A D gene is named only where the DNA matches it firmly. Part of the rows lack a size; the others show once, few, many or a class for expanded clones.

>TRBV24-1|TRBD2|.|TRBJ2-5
CATGGGSVETQYF
TGTGCCACCGGCGGCGGGAGCGTGGAGACCCAGTACTTC
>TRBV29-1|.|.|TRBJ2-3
CSVAAVYTDTQYF
TGCAGCGTTGCGGCGGTGTACACAGATACGCAGTATTTT
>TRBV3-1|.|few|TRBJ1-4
CASSQDRRVRKKLFF
TGTGCCAGCAGCCAAGATCGCCGGGTCCGGAAAAAACTGTTTTTT
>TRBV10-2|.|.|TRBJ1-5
CASRPVQGTNQPQHF
TGCGCCAGCAGGCCCGTACAGGGAACGAATCAGCCCCAGCATTTT
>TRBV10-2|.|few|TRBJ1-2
CASSAFQGIYGYTF
TGCGCCAGCAGTGCTTTCCAGGGAATCTATGGCTACACCTTC
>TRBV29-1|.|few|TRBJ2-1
CSVETIESFF
TGCAGCGTCGAGACCATAGAATCGTTCTTC
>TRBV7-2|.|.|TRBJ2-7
CASSLGAGLEYEQYF
TGTGCCAGCAGCTTAGGTGCAGGCCTGGAGTACGAGCAGTACTTC
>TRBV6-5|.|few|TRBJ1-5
CASSSSARGQPQHF
TGTGCCAGCAGCTCGAGTGCTCGGGGTCAGCCCCAGCATTTT
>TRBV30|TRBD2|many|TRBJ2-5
CAWSGSGRTTQYF
TGTGCCTGGAGTGGCAGCGGGAGGACGACCCAGTACTTC
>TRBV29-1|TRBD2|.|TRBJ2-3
CSVTVGTTKDTQYF
TGCAGCGTCACGGTAGGGACTACCAAAGATACGCAGTATTTT
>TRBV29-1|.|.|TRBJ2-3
CSVNPSGTDTQYF
TGCAGCGTTAATCCTAGCGGCACAGATACGCAGTATTTT
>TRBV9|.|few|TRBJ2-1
CASSAGGGQRYNEQFF
TGTGCCAGCAGCGCGGGGGGCGGGCAGCGGTACAATGAGCAGTTCTTC
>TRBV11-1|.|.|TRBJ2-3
CASSATRLDTQYF
TGTGCCAGCAGCGCGACTAGATTGGATACGCAGTATTTT
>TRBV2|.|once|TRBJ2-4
CASSERNIQYF
TGTGCCAGCAGTGAAAGGAACATTCAGTACTTC
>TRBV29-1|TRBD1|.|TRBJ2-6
CSVQGAGANVLTF
TGCAGCGTCCAGGGGGCTGGGGCCAACGTCCTGACTTTC
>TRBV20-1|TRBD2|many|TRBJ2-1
CSARTSGKYNEQFF
TGCAGTGCTCGTACTAGCGGCAAATACAATGAGCAGTTCTTC
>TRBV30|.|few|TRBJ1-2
CAWSGQYSANYGYTF
TGTGCCTGGAGTGGCCAGTACTCAGCTAACTATGGCTACACCTTC
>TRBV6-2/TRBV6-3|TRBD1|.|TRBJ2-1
CASRSQGTYNEQFF
TGTGCCAGCAGATCACAGGGGACCTACAATGAGCAGTTCTTC
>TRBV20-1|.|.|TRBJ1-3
CSARQGSIGNTIYF
TGCAGTGCCCGTCAGGGGTCTATTGGAAACACCATATATTTT
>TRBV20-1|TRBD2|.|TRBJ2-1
CSARGLAVQFF
TGCAGTGCTAGGGGACTAGCGGTGCAGTTCTTC
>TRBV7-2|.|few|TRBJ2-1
CASSSNSVNEQFF
TGTGCCAGCAGTTCTAACAGTGTAAATGAGCAGTTCTTC
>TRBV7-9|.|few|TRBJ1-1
CASSSGRAEAFF
TGTGCCAGCAGCTCCGGACGGGCTGAAGCTTTCTTT
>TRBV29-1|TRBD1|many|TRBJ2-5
CSVSDRGQGTQYF
TGCAGCGTTTCCGACAGGGGGCAAGGGACCCAGTACTTC
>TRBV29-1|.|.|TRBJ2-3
CSVAADTQYF
TGCAGCGTAGCAGCAGATACGCAGTATTTT
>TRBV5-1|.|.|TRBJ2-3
CASSWRGEYTDTQYF
TGCGCCAGCAGCTGGAGGGGGGAGTACACAGATACGCAGTATTTT
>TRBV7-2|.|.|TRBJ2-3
CASSLRPGYTDTQYF
TGTGCCAGCAGCCTTAGGCCGGGGTACACAGATACGCAGTATTTT
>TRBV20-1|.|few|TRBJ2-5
CSARRTLQETQYF
TGCAGTGCTAGACGGACGCTCCAAGAGACCCAGTACTTC